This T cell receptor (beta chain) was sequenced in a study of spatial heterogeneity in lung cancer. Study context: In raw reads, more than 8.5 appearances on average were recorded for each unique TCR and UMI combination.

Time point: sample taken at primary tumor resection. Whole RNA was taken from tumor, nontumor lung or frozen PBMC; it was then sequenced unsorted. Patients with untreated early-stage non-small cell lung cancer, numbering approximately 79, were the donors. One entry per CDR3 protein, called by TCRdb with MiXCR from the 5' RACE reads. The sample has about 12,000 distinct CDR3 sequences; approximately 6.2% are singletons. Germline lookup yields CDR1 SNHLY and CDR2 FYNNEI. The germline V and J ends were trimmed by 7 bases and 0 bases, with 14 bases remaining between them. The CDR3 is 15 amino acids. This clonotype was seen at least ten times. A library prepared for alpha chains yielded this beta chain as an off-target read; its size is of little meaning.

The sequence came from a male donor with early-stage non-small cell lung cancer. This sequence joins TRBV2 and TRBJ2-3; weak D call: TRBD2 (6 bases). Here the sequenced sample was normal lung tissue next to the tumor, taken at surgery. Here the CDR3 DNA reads TGTGCCAGCACCCCCCCGGGACTTAGCACAGATACGCAGTATTTT. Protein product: CASTPPGLSTDTQYF.